These 29 T cell receptor beta chains were all obtained from the same sample, sequenced in a study of regulatory T cells in long-lasting Graves disease. Indicated time point: newly diagnosed GD, antithyroid drugs for less than 3 months. From RNA extracted from PBMCs, the TCR library was made. Building of the TCR beta libraries involved iRepertoire HTBI primers and Arm-PCR of CDR3 regions. TCRdb used MiXCR to reprocess the multiplex PCR reads, holding one entry per CDR3 protein. In the table there are about 380,000 distinct CDR3 sequences, less than 20% of which are singletons. The sample here was peripheral blood mononuclear cells (PBMCs), taken at new diagnosis, from a patient treated with antithyroid drugs. The receptors were gathered from a female donor with Graves disease.

The table lists this clonotype with many counts. The CDR3: CASSTLSGSNNEQFF. CDR3 DNA: TGTGCCAGCAGTACCCTTAGCGGGAGCAACAATGAGCAGTTCTTC. The V and J genes are TRBV6-2 or TRBV6-3 and TRBJ2-1, with 9 bases fitting TRBD2. The CDR3 extends over 15 amino acids. CDR1 is MNHEY, CDR2 SVGEGT, per germline. V was pared by 5 bases and J by 5 bases, with 7 bases of the junction left unmatched.

This clonotype was counted a few times. This chain connects TRBV25-1 to TRBJ1-3, with 10 bases that match TRBD1. J lost 6 bases, V lost 1 base, and 3 bases had no gene match. Germline V gene lookup returns CDR1 MGHDK and CDR2 SYGVNS. The CDR3 is 15 amino acids. CDR3 amino acids: CASSEFGQGENTIYF. DNA of the CDR3: TGTGCCAGCAGTGAATTTGGACAGGGGGAAAACACCATATATTTT.

This chain links TRBV10-3 with TRBJ1-6; D is unresolved. Germline V gene sequence: CDR1 ENHRY, CDR2 SYGVKD. Trimming took 4 bases from V and 10 from J, leaving 11 bases between them. The CDR3 spans 13 residues. The CDR3 is CAISVSQDSPLHF. In DNA form, the CDR3 reads TGTGCCATCAGTGTTAGTCAGGACTCACCCCTCCACTTT.

This clonotype was counted at least ten times. The gene calls are TRBV2 and TRBJ1-2, with D uncertain. Germline values: CDR1 SNHLY, CDR2 FYNNEI. This CDR3 is 13 amino acids long. V lost 6 bases, J lost 4 bases, and 12 bases lay in between. The CDR3 spells CASRVDLVYGYTF. CDR3 bases: TGTGCCAGCAGGGTGGACCTCGTCTATGGCTACACCTTC.

This clonotype was found many times. This rearrangement joins TRBV19 to TRBJ1-4, with 7 bases that match TRBD1. Losses at the gene ends were 4 bases for V and 4 bases for J; bases not matched to a gene: 6. Germline CDR1 is LNHDA and CDR2 is SQIVND (reference sequence). CDR3 length equals 15 residues. CDR3 sequence (DNA): TGTGCCAGTAGTACCGGGACAGTCGTTAATGAAAAACTGTTTTTT. Amino acids: CASSTGTVVNEKLFF.

This clonotype appeared many times. V is TRBV28 and J is TRBJ2-7; D is uncertain. Germline loops: CDR1 MDHEN, CDR2 SYDVKM. V was shortened by 3 bases and J by 3 bases, with 15 bases between the two germline ends. The CDR3 spans 15 residues. DNA of the CDR3: TGTGCCAGCAGTTTTTCAGGCGAAACCGGCTACGAGCAGTACTTC. It is translated as CASSFSGETGYEQYF.

This clonotype was observed at least ten times. The chain has TRBV11-3 and TRBJ1-1; D remains unclear. V was shortened by 1 base and J by 2 bases, with 5 bases between the two germline ends. Germline values: CDR1 SGHNT, CDR2 YENEEA. The CDR3 sequence is 13 residues long. CDR3 bases: TGTGCCAGCAGCTTAGCCCCTAACACTGAAGCTTTCTTT. Translation: CASSLAPNTEAFF.

At least ten counts were recorded for this clonotype. V is TRBV6-2 or TRBV6-3 and J is TRBJ2-7; D possibly corresponds to TRBD1 (5 bases). Germline V gene lookup returns CDR1 MNHEY and CDR2 SVGEGT. Trimming removed 7 bases from V and 3 bases from J, with 13 bases in between. This CDR3 contains 13 residues. In DNA form, the CDR3 reads TGTGCCAGCACTCCACAGGCTAACTACGAGCAGTACTTC. Its translation is CASTPQANYEQYF.

This clonotype was picked up many times. The J gene is TRBJ1-1, the V gene TRBV20-1; TRBD1 is a possible D gene (5 bases). Germline V gene data show CDR1 as DFQATT and CDR2 as SNEGSKA (reference sequence). The CDR3 consists of 15 residues. Trimming took off 5 bases at V and 0 bases at J, with 16 bases between the two ends. The CDR3 nucleotides are TGCAGTGCTCCTTTTCGACAGCTTATGAACACTGAAGCTTTCTTT. Its protein is CSAPFRQLMNTEAFF.

A remark on this clonotype: A clone one base away is much larger, so this may be a read error. The gene calls are TRBV12-3 or TRBV12-4 and TRBJ1-1; D is ambiguous. The V and J ends lost 3 bases and 10 bases respectively, with 12 bases between them. CDR3 size: 12 residues. CDR3 protein: CASSFRIGGAFF. The CDR3 region has the DNA TGTGCCAGCAGTTTCAGGATAGGTGGAGCTTTCTTT.

This clonotype was observed a few times. The chain carries TRBV15 and TRBJ2-1; the D gene is possibly TRBD2 (6 bases). This CDR3 spans 18 amino acids. Trimming removed 0 bases from V and 6 bases from J, with 21 bases in between. The germline CDR1 and CDR2 sequences are LNHNV and YYDKDF (reference sequence). DNA of the CDR3: TGTGCCACCAGCAGAGATATTGGGGACTCGACCCGATTCAATGAGCAGTTCTTC. Protein: CATSRDIGDSTRFNEQFF.

This clonotype was recorded many times. This rearrangement joins TRBV7-2 to TRBJ2-1; no firm D call. The V gene's germline CDR1 is SGHTA and CDR2 FQGNSA. The V and J ends lost 2 bases and 4 bases respectively, with 9 bases between them. This CDR3 spans 14 amino acids. The CDR3 sequence: CASSLTVSYNEQFF. The DNA of the CDR3 is TGTGCCAGCAGCTTAACGGTTAGTTACAATGAGCAGTTCTTC.

Only a few counts were recorded for this clonotype. The chain uses TRBV11-2 and TRBJ1-1, with D tentatively TRBD1 (5 bases). Trimming took off 1 base at V and 0 bases at J, with 9 bases between the two ends. In germline, CDR1 is SGHAT, CDR2 FQNNGV. This CDR3 has 15 amino acids. The CDR3 loop is CASSLVPGMNTEAFF. In DNA form, the CDR3 reads TGTGCCAGCAGCTTAGTACCAGGGATGAACACTGAAGCTTTCTTT.

The chain joins TRBV7-3 to TRBJ1-6, with a possible D match to TRBD1 (5 bases). CDR1 and CDR2 from the germline V gene are SGHTA and FQGTGA. V lost 4 bases, J lost 4 bases, and 11 bases lay in between. The CDR3 is 15 amino acids. CDR3 sequence reads: CASSSGISYNSPLHF. The CDR3 DNA reads as TGTGCCAGCAGCTCAGGGATTTCATATAATTCACCCCTCCACTTT. The full variable domain, with the rest looked up from reference TRBV7-3 and TRBJ1-6, is GAGVSQTPSNKVTEKGKYVELRCDPISGHTALYWYRQSLGQGPEFLIYFQGTGAADDSGLPNDRFFAVRPEGSVSTLKIQRTERGDSAVYLCASSSGISYNSPLHFGNGTRLTVT.

V and J are TRBV20-1 and TRBJ2-7; D is uncertain. The ends were cut back, 0 bases at V and 0 bases at J, with 9 bases in the middle. This CDR3 has 14 residues. Germline V gives CDR1 DFQATT, CDR2 SNEGSKA (reference sequence). CDR3 protein: CSARDVAYSYEQYF. CDR3 nucleotides: TGCAGTGCTAGAGATGTGGCTTACTCCTACGAGCAGTACTTC.

This clonotype has ten or more counts. This sequence joins TRBV2 and TRBJ1-4; perhaps TRBD1 as D (6 bases). The ends were cut back, 6 bases at V and 0 bases at J, with 14 bases in the middle. Germline V gene lookup returns CDR1 SNHLY and CDR2 FYNNEI. The CDR3 covers 16 residues. The DNA for the CDR3 is TGTGCCAGCAGGGCACAGGGAACCACAACTAATGAAAAACTGTTTTTT. Its protein product is CASRAQGTTTNEKLFF.

This clonotype has at least ten counts. The chain combines TRBV27 with TRBJ1-6; possibly TRBD1 for D (5 bases). Per germline, CDR1 MNHEY and CDR2 SMNVEV (reference sequence). V lost 6 bases and J 10 bases, leaving 16 bases between the germline ends. This CDR3 is 14 amino acids long. The CDR3 here is CASSPRGEGSPLHF. The CDR3 DNA follows: TGTGCCAGCAGCCCCCGGGGGGAGGGCTCACCCCTCCACTTT.

This clonotype occurred many times. The chain is built from TRBV7-8 and TRBJ2-3; D may be TRBD2 (5 bases). Looked up from germline, CDR1 is SGHVS and CDR2 is FQNEAQ. This CDR3 contains 13 residues. Trimming stripped 2 bases from V and 6 bases from J, with 9 bases between. CDR3 region: CASSLPPGDTQYF. The CDR3, as DNA: TGTGCCAGCAGCTTACCCCCGGGGGATACGCAGTATTTT.

This clonotype was observed once. The rearrangement links TRBV2 to TRBJ1-2; D gene uncertain. The germline CDR1 and CDR2 sequences are SNHLY and FYNNEI. The CDR3 runs 15 residues. Trimming left V 0 bases short and J 0 bases short, with 8 bases between. Here the CDR3 DNA reads TGTGCCAGCAGTGAAGCCCCGGGAACTAACTATGGCTACACCTTC. This translates into CASSEAPGTNYGYTF.

The rearrangement links TRBV10-3 to TRBJ2-2, with D possibly TRBD2 on 6 matching bases. There are 14 residues in the CDR3. Trimming cost V 3 bases and J 6 bases, with 11 bases left between them. Germline lookup yields CDR1 ENHRY and CDR2 SYGVKD. The CDR3 reads CAISEPGVAGELFF. For the CDR3, the DNA is TGTGCCATCAGTGAACCGGGAGTGGCCGGGGAGCTGTTTTTT.

This clonotype came up many times. V gene TRBV5-1 combines with J gene TRBJ2-7; D not certain. Germline V lookup: CDR1 SGHRS, CDR2 YFSETQ. The CDR3 length is 14 residues. V lost 3 bases, J lost 1 base, and 11 bases lay in between. The CDR3 nucleotides read TGCGCCAGCAGCTCCCCAATAGAGTCCTACGAGCAGTACTTC. The encoded protein is CASSSPIESYEQYF.

In this sample, this clonotype turned up a few times. The rearrangement links TRBV27 to TRBJ1-4; 7 bases are shared with TRBD1. This CDR3 has 13 amino acids. The germline CDR1 and CDR2 sequences are MNHEY and SMNVEV (reference sequence). Trimming cost V 2 bases and J 7 bases; bases outside gene matches: 1. For the CDR3, the DNA is TGTGCCAGCAGTTTAAACAGGGGTGAAAAACTGTTTTTT. This gives the protein CASSLNRGEKLFF.

This sequence joins TRBV12-3 or TRBV12-4 and TRBJ2-2, with 10 bases aligning to TRBD1. The trim removed 3 bases at V and 2 bases at J, leaving 3 bases unmatched. The CDR3 has 16 amino acids. CDR3: CASSLGTGENTGELFF. The CDR3 nucleotides are TGTGCCAGCAGTTTGGGGACAGGGGAAAACACCGGGGAGCTGTTTTTT.

As concerns this clonotype: A much bigger clone sits one base away, suggesting this may be a read error. The V and J genes are TRBV12-3 or TRBV12-4 and TRBJ1-5; 8 bases map to TRBD1. This CDR3 is built from 15 residues. After removal of 7 bases from V and 3 bases from J, the junction contained 8 bases not matched to a gene. CDR3 DNA: TGTGCCAGCACCCTGGACAGGGCCTACAATCAGCCCCAGCATTTT. It translates to CASTLDRAYNQPQHF.

This clonotype was counted many times. The rearrangement links TRBV7-9 to TRBJ2-3; the D gene is possibly TRBD2 (5 bases). There are 13 residues in the CDR3. The ends were cut back, 11 bases at V and 1 base at J, with 13 bases in the middle. CDR1 SEHNR and CDR2 FQNEAQ come from the germline V gene (reference sequence). The CDR3 DNA follows: TGTGCCCTAGGCGGGCCCCGCACAGATACGCAGTATTTT. Its translation: CALGGPRTDTQYF.

In this sample, this clonotype turned up a few times. The chain has TRBV3-1 and TRBJ2-7; D remains ambiguous. This CDR3 is built from 14 residues. CDR1 and CDR2 (germline): LGHDT, YNNKEL (reference sequence). Trimming took 6 bases from V and 2 from J, leaving 14 bases between them. The CDR3 DNA follows: TGTGCCAGCAGTGACCCAAACCATCCCTACGAGCAGTACTTC. This codes for CASSDPNHPYEQYF.

Many counts were recorded for this clonotype. The chain combines TRBV27 with TRBJ2-2; D possibly corresponds to TRBD1 (6 bases). Between the trimmed V and J ends, which lost 9 bases and 3 bases, there was a span of 17 bases. CDR3 length: 15 amino acids. Germline CDR1 MNHEY, CDR2 SMNVEV (reference sequence). The CDR3 here is CASGISGDHTGELFF. CDR3 in DNA: TGTGCCAGTGGGATCTCAGGGGATCACACCGGGGAGCTGTTTTTT.

The V and J genes are TRBV12-3 or TRBV12-4 and TRBJ2-1; 7 positions match TRBD1. V was pared by 5 bases and J by 5 bases, with 3 bases of the junction left unmatched. The CDR3 runs 13 residues. DNA of the CDR3: TGTGCCAGCAGTGTCGGGACAGACAATGAGCAGTTCTTC. Translated: CASSVGTDNEQFF.

In this sample, this clonotype turned up many times. This CDR3 is CASSLEGGVDSPLHF. The DNA of the CDR3 is TGCGCCAGCAGCTTGGAGGGGGGGGTAGATTCACCCCTCCACTTT. The gene calls are TRBV5-1 and TRBJ1-6; tentatively, D is TRBD1 (6 bases). Trimming removed 0 bases at V and 8 bases at J, with 12 bases between. Germline V gene sequence: CDR1 SGHRS, CDR2 YFSETQ. The CDR3 contains 15 residues.